These 25 T cell receptor beta chains were all obtained from the same sample, sequenced in a study of tumor-infiltrating lymphocytes in primary liver carcinoma. The authors took blood RNA from unsorted whole blood and also extracted germline DNA. Starting material of 500 to 600 ng total RNA yielded TCR beta cDNA via a constant-region primer. Slightly modified ARM-PCR, run as three nested multiplex PCR rounds, produced the TCR beta libraries. TRBV1-TRBV30 forward primers and a C-beta reverse primer were used in the first two PCR rounds, which each ran for 9 to 10 cycles. TCRdb processed the multiplex PCR reads anew with MiXCR; each CDR3 protein has one entry. The sample holds approximately 340,000 distinct CDR3 sequences, almost 65% seen once. The specimen was peripheral blood. Receptors originate from a man aged 35-49 years with primary liver carcinoma and hepatitis B virus infection.

This clonotype was detected many times. The chain uses TRBV6-2 or TRBV6-3 and TRBJ1-6; D remains ambiguous. Trimming removed 10 bases from V and 0 bases from J, with 13 bases in between. Germline V gene sequence: CDR1 MNHEY, CDR2 SVGEGT. The CDR3 has 15 residues. The CDR3 loop reads CATETGSSYNSPLHF. CDR3 DNA: TGTGCCACCGAGACTGGAAGCTCCTATAATTCACCCCTCCACTTT.

This clonotype was counted once. The CDR3 carries no conserved terminal phenylalanine or tryptophan, so it likely arises from a read error. V usage is TRBV30 and J usage is TRBJ2-1; D is tentatively TRBD1 or TRBD2 (6 bases each). This CDR3 comprises 15 residues. Germline V gene sequence: CDR1 GTSNPN, CDR2 SVGIG (reference sequence). CDR3 amino acids: CAWSPSGAVYNEQFL. CDR3 in DNA: TGTGCTTGGAGTCCTTCGGGGGCCGTGTACAATGAGCAGTTCCTC.

A word on this clonotype: This clone may be a read error of a much larger clone one base away. The chain employs TRBV10-2 and TRBJ2-7; TRBD2 might be the D (5 bases). This CDR3 is built from 15 residues. Germline CDR1 WSHSY, CDR2 SAAADI. The CDR3 DNA is TGCCCCAGCATAGAACCAGCGGCCATCTCCTACGAGCAGTACTTC. It encodes CPSIEPAAISYEQYF.

This clonotype turned up a few times. This may come from a read error, since a much larger clone is one base off. The chain recombines TRBV12-3 or TRBV12-4 with TRBJ2-7; 7 nucleotides agree with TRBD1. This CDR3 is 13 amino acids long. The DNA for the CDR3 is TGTGCCAACAGTTGGGACAGAGAATACGAGCAGTACTTC. Its protein product is CANSWDREYEQYF.

This clonotype came up many times. V and J are TRBV4-1 and TRBJ2-7; 9 bases fit TRBD2. Trimming at V came to 3 bases and at J to 3 bases, leaving 6 bases not matched to a gene. The CDR3 is 15 amino acids. The germline V gene encodes CDR1 MGHRA and CDR2 YSYEKL. Here the CDR3 DNA reads TGCGCCAGCAGCCACCAAACTAGCGGGCTCTACGAGCAGTACTTC. This gives the protein CASSHQTSGLYEQYF.

Of note for this clonotype: A much larger clone is a single base away; this may be a read error. The V call is TRBV4-1, the J call TRBJ2-2; 8 bases align to TRBD1. The germline V gene encodes CDR1 MGHRA and CDR2 YSYEKL. The CDR3 extends over 16 amino acids. The CDR3 here is CASSQETGVGTGELLF. CDR3 DNA sequence: TGCGCCAGCAGCCAAGAGACAGGGGTGGGCACCGGGGAGCTGTTATTT.

A note on this clonotype: A much larger clone differs from this one at a single base, so this may be a read error. CDR3 region: CASLHLTGQGNQPQHF. CDR3 DNA: TGTGCCAGCCTTCATCTAACAGGACAGGGTAATCAGCCCCAGCATTTT. The V and J genes are TRBV28 and TRBJ1-5; 8 nucleotides align to TRBD1. Germline CDR1 MDHEN, CDR2 SYDVKM. Losses at the gene ends were 8 bases for V and 4 bases for J; bases not matched to a gene: 13. The CDR3 totals 16 residues.

The chain has TRBV11-2 and TRBJ2-7; no firm D call. CDR1 is SGHAT and CDR2 is FQNNGV in the germline V gene. This CDR3 comprises 14 residues. V was pared by 2 bases and J by 7 bases, with 15 bases between. CDR3 sequence (DNA): TGTGCCAGCAGCTTATTATTTATTCAGACTGAGCAGTACTTC. Its protein is CASSLLFIQTEQYF.

This clonotype was observed many times. J is TRBJ2-7 and V is TRBV6-5; 7 positions match TRBD1. V lost 5 bases and J lost 2; bases outside the gene matches: 9. Germline values: CDR1 MNHEY, CDR2 SVGAGI. The length of the CDR3 is 15 residues. The CDR3 reads CASSLQGNPPYEQYF. Written as DNA, the CDR3 is TGTGCCAGCAGTCTACAGGGGAATCCTCCCTACGAGCAGTACTTC.

About this clonotype: This may be a read error: a much more frequent sequence differs by one nucleotide. Because the CDR3 is missing its conserved closing phenylalanine or tryptophan, this is likely a read error. The chain couples TRBV10-3 to TRBJ2-5; D is undetermined. CDR1 and CDR2 from the germline V gene are ENHRY and SYGVKD. V was trimmed by 2 bases and J by 0 bases, leaving 4 bases between them. The CDR3 has 13 residues. The CDR3 bases are TGTGCCATCAGTGAGGGGCACCAAGAGACCCAGTACCTC. Protein sequence: CAISEGHQETQYL.

In the case of this clonotype: Compared with germline, one end of the junction differs, possibly owing to a read error. The rearrangement joins TRBV14 to TRBJ2-1; 7 bases fit TRBD2. CDR1 is SGHDN and CDR2 is FVKESK in the germline V gene. This CDR3 region has 17 residues. CDR3 bases: TGTGCCAGCAGCCAAATGGATGGTGGGAGGGCCATCAATGAGCAGTTTTTC. Residues: CASSQMDGGRAINEQFF.

This clonotype was seen at least ten times. The chain recombines TRBV5-5 with TRBJ2-3; D gene uncertain. V lost 0 bases and J 2 bases, leaving 10 bases between the germline ends. Germline V gene data show CDR1 as SGHKS and CDR2 as YYEKEE (reference sequence). The CDR3 runs 15 residues. Here the CDR3 reads CASSLEGGYTDTQYF. CDR3 nucleotides: TGTGCCAGCAGCTTGGAGGGCGGTTACACAGATACGCAGTATTTT.

As for this clonotype: This sequence may be a read error, since a much larger clone differs from it by one base. The rearrangement links TRBV10-3 to TRBJ2-5, with D uncertain. Germline V gene sequence: CDR1 ENHRY, CDR2 SYGVKD. The CDR3 loop spans 15 amino acids. V lost 3 bases and J 7 bases, leaving 18 bases between the germline ends. In nucleotides, the CDR3 is TGTGCCATCAGTGACCCAGCCACGGCATATAGGACCCAGTACTTC. Translated: CAISDPATAYRTQYF.

With respect to this clonotype: It may be a read error: a sequence one base away is much more abundant. This CDR3 is missing its conserved last phenylalanine or tryptophan, likely due to a read error. The chain links TRBV6-2 or TRBV6-3 to TRBJ2-1; possible D gene TRBD2, 5 bases. Germline V gives CDR1 MNHEY, CDR2 SVGEGT. Deletions cut 1 base from V and 6 bases from J, with 10 bases between. The CDR3 has 14 residues. The CDR3 region has the DNA TGTGCCAGCAGTTACTTAAGTCTAGCCAATGAGCAGTTCCTC. Its protein is CASSYLSLANEQFL.

Notes on this clonotype: Since the CDR3 does not end with the conserved phenylalanine or tryptophan, this likely comes from a read error. The chain joins TRBV11-2 to TRBJ1-3; D is uncertain. Per the germline V gene, CDR1 is SGHAT and CDR2 is FQNNGV. Trimming cost V 5 bases and J 4 bases, with 6 bases left between them. There are 12 residues in the CDR3. CDR3 sequence: CASSIMGNTIYL. DNA for the CDR3: TGTGCCAGCAGCATAATGGGAAACACCATATATTTA.

Details on this clonotype: Mismatch with germline at one junction end may stem from a read error. The chain is built from TRBV28 and TRBJ2-5; no clear D. The CDR3 length is 15 residues. Germline lookup yields CDR1 MDHEN and CDR2 SYDVKM. The CDR3 DNA reads as TGTGCCAGTAGTTCCCCCGGTTTGGGGTTAGAGACCCAGTACTTC. Translated: CASSSPGLGLETQYF.

On this clonotype: A much larger clone lies a single base off, so this may be a read error. This rearrangement joins TRBV12-3 or TRBV12-4 to TRBJ1-1; D gene ambiguous. This CDR3 comprises 12 residues. The CDR3 region is CASSFRNTEASF. Written as DNA, the CDR3 is TGTGCCAGCAGTTTCAGGAACACTGAAGCTTCCTTT.

About this clonotype: As the CDR3 is not closed by the conserved phenylalanine or tryptophan, this likely results from a read error. DNA for the CDR3: TGTGCCAGTGTAGGACAGAGCCCTGGAAACACCATATATTCT. It translates to CASVGQSPGNTIYS. The rearrangement links TRBV6-1 to TRBJ1-3, with TRBD1 as a possible D gene (6 bases). V was cut by 9 bases and J by 2 bases, with 14 bases left in between. Germline V gives CDR1 MNHNS, CDR2 SASEGT. The CDR3 is 14 amino acids.

The count of this clonotype is one. V usage is TRBV4-3 and J usage is TRBJ2-1; possible D gene TRBD1, 5 bases. The CDR3 covers 13 residues. From germline, CDR1 is LGHNA and CDR2 YSLEER. The germline V and J ends were trimmed by 4 bases and 12 bases, with 16 bases remaining between them. The CDR3 region has the DNA TGCGCCAGCAGCCCCCCAGGACACGTGGGGCAGTTCTTC. Amino acids: CASSPPGHVGQFF.

The chain carries TRBV6-5 and TRBJ2-7, with 8 nucleotides matching TRBD1. This CDR3 spans 15 amino acids. The germline gives CDR1 MNHEY, CDR2 SVGAGI. V was pared by 7 bases and J by 0 bases, with 8 bases of the junction left unmatched. CDR3 nucleotides: TGTGCCAGCAATCCCCAGGGACAGGTCTCCTACGAGCAGTACTTC. The encoded protein is CASNPQGQVSYEQYF.

To note about this clonotype: At one boundary the junction diverges from the germline segment, which might be a read error. The CDR3 loop reads CSVLGSFTDTHYF. CDR3 bases: TGCAGCGTTCTTGGCTCTTTCACAGATACGCATTATTTT. This rearrangement joins TRBV29-1 to TRBJ2-3; no clear D gene. Per the germline V gene, CDR1 is SQVTM and CDR2 is ANQGSEA. The CDR3 is made up of 13 amino acids.

As concerns this clonotype: Given the absence of the conserved phenylalanine or tryptophan at the CDR3 end, a read error is likely. V usage is TRBV10-3 and J usage is TRBJ2-7; 8 bases map to TRBD2. The CDR3 covers 11 residues. Germline V gene data show CDR1 as ENHRY and CDR2 as SYGVKD. The V segment lost 9 bases and the J segment 6 bases; nucleotides outside the gene matches: 4. CDR3 region: CAILAGSEQYL. CDR3 nucleotide sequence: TGTGCCATTTTAGCGGGAAGCGAGCAGTACCTC.

This clonotype was picked up a small number of times. A much larger clonotype is one base distant, so this may be a read error. The chain couples TRBV29-1 to TRBJ2-1; tentative D call: TRBD1 (6 bases). Trimming pared 8 bases from V and 15 bases from J, leaving 11 bases between. Germline-derived CDR1 and CDR2 are SQVTM and ANQGSEA. The CDR3 is 8 amino acids. CDR3 in amino acids: CSIQGSFF. The CDR3 region has the DNA TGCAGCATACAGGGCTCGTTCTTC.

This clonotype has only one observation. At one of its ends the junction is not consistent with the germline gene, which may arise from a read error. The chain is built from TRBV6-5 and TRBJ2-7; TRBD2 might be the D (5 bases). This CDR3 region has 15 residues. Germline V gene sequence: CDR1 MNHEY, CDR2 SVGAGI. Written as DNA, the CDR3 is TGCGCCAGCAGTTATCGGGCTAGCTGGGGCTACGAGCAGTACTTC. Its translation: CASSYRASWGYEQYF.

Details on this clonotype: With a much larger clone just one base away, this may be a read error. The chain employs TRBV10-3 and TRBJ2-7; maybe TRBD1 (6 bases). The CDR3 has 11 amino acids. Per the germline V gene, CDR1 is ENHRY and CDR2 is SYGVKD. The CDR3 sequence: CAISEGGEQHF. As DNA, the CDR3 is TGTGCCATCAGTGAGGGGGGCGAGCAGCACTTC.